The 2 T cell receptor beta chains presented below share a single source sample, sequenced in a study of T cells in Graves' hyperthyroidism and ophthalmopathy. The source material, RNA transcripts, was used to amplify TCR beta CDR3 regions. With the HTBI primer set, the TCR CDR3 went through a first round of RT-PCR. TCRdb re-analysed the multiplex PCR reads in MiXCR, keeping a single row per CDR3 protein. Of about 600,000 distinct CDR3 sequences in the sample, approximately 15% were seen once. Material: blood. Every receptor here comes from a woman in her thirties or forties with Graves' ophthalmopathy.

This clonotype was observed many times. The V call is TRBV12-3 or TRBV12-4, the J call TRBJ1-6, with D hard to call. Trimming left V 6 bases short and J 5 bases short, with 5 bases between. The CDR3 loop spans 12 amino acids. Here the CDR3 DNA reads TGTGCCAGCAGCCCGAATAATTCACCCCTCCACTTT. Amino acid sequence: CASSPNNSPLHF.

The chain recombines TRBV7-8 with TRBJ2-7; possible D gene TRBD1, 6 bases. Trimming cost V 4 bases and J 0 bases, with 13 bases left between them. CDR1 is SGHVS and CDR2 is FQNEAQ in the germline V gene. The CDR3 totals 15 residues. In nucleotides, the CDR3 is TGTGCCAGCAGCTCACAGGGTGGGAGCTCCTACGAGCAGTACTTC. It encodes CASSSQGGSSYEQYF.